The 2 T cell receptor beta chains presented below share a single source sample, sequenced in a study of blood T cell repertoires in COVID-19. Here immunoSEQ multiplex PCR was the method, and the copy in TCRdb shows in-frame clones only, minus some. The sample lists some 150,000 clones, about nine tenths seen once, with about 2.5% in the top ten. Specimen: peripheral blood. The receptors come from a woman in her 70s with acute or convalescent COVID-19.

In DNA form, the CDR3 reads TGTGCCAGCAGTGACAGGGGGAGAACTAATGAAAAACTGTTTTTT. It translates to CASSDRGRTNEKLFF. The gene calls are TRBV2 and TRBJ1-4, with 7 bases matching TRBD1. After removal of 3 bases from V and 1 base from J, the junction contained 2 bases not matched to a gene. The CDR3 has 15 amino acids. In germline, CDR1 is SNHLY, CDR2 FYNNEI.

The chain couples TRBV13 to TRBJ2-3, with 13 bases that match TRBD2. CDR3 size: 17 residues. J lost 4 bases, V lost 4 bases, and 8 bases had no gene match. Looked up from germline, CDR1 is PRHDT and CDR2 is FYEKMQ (reference sequence). CDR3 sequence reads: CASSWGTSGGASDTQYF. The DNA for the CDR3 is TGTGCCAGCAGCTGGGGTACTAGCGGGGGGGCCTCAGATACGCAGTATTTT.